The clone carrying this T cell receptor (beta chain) showed up just a few times. The target antigen is unknown. The sample comes from a study of T cell responses to AZD1222 COVID-19 vaccine. Assay: immunoSEQ multiplex PCR; the TCRdb copy retains only in-frame clones and omits some. This sample has approximately 100,000 clones, with 90% found just once. Whole-study findings and limits: Recipients of two AZD1222 doses showed rising Spike-specific TCR breadth and depth.

V gave up 7 bases and J gave up 2 bases, with 9 bases separating them. The germline CDR1 and CDR2 sequences are MNHNY and SVGAGI (reference sequence). This CDR3 is 12 amino acids long. Pooled together were second doses at about 4 or about 12 weeks. The clonotype comes from an adult who received the AZD1222 COVID-19 vaccine. The chain carries TRBV6-6 and TRBJ2-7; no firm D call. This sample comprised peripheral blood, obtained 28 days after the second AZD1222 dose. The CDR3: CASISPPYEQYF. Here the CDR3 DNA reads TGTGCCAGCATCTCCCCTCCCTACGAGCAGTACTTC.